This entry lists 21 T cell receptor beta chains sequenced from one sample in a study of cytomegalovirus exposure and HLA in healthy donors. Vbeta (60) and Jbeta (13) primers were used in the PCR. The data were produced by immunoSEQ multiplex PCR, yet TCRdb's version contains in-frame clones alone and is incomplete. This sample has roughly 160,000 clones, with around 72% found just once. Sequencing was performed on PBMCs. The receptor source for this set is a female donor in good health and CMV-seronegative.

The chain joins TRBV9 to TRBJ1-5; D not certain. Trimming stripped 2 bases from V and 2 bases from J, with 8 bases between. The CDR3 has 14 amino acids. Germline V gene sequence: CDR1 SGDLS, CDR2 YYNGEE. The CDR3 loop is CASSVGWGNQPQHF. CDR3 nucleotides: TGTGCCAGCAGCGTCGGGTGGGGCAATCAGCCCCAGCATTTT.

The sample holds a few counts of this clone. The chain carries TRBV2 and TRBJ2-3, with 9 nucleotides matching TRBD2. Germline CDR1 SNHLY, CDR2 FYNNEI. CDR3 length: 16 amino acids. Unmatched junction bases numbered 8, after V lost 4 bases and J lost 3 bases. The CDR3 DNA follows: TGTGCCAGCAGTGGGGGTGCGGGAGGGCCGACAGATACGCAGTATTTT. It codes for CASSGGAGGPTDTQYF. The whole variable domain, remainder taken from reference TRBV2 and TRBJ2-3, is EPEVTQTPSHQVTQMGQEVILRCVPISNHLYFYWYRQILGQKVEFLVSFYNNEISEKSEIFDDQFSVERPDGSNFTLKIRSTKLEDSAMYFCASSGGAGGPTDTQYFGPGTRLTVL.

The chain has TRBV19 and TRBJ2-7; TRBD1 is a possible D gene (5 bases). The CDR3 has 13 residues. V lost 2 bases to trimming and J lost 4 bases, with 9 bases between them. Germline V gives CDR1 LNHDA, CDR2 SQIVND (reference sequence). The CDR3 sequence: CASSILTGYEQYF. CDR3 sequence (DNA): TGTGCCAGTAGTATACTCACAGGATACGAGCAGTACTTC.

This rearrangement joins TRBV6-1 to TRBJ2-7; the match to TRBD1 covers 7 bases. The length of the CDR3 is 15 residues. Germline CDR1 MNHNS, CDR2 SASEGT. After removal of 3 bases from V and 3 bases from J, the junction contained 8 bases not matched to a gene. CDR3 nucleotides: TGTGCCAGCAGTGACTGGACAGGCGGAAGCTACGAGCAGTACTTC. The encoded protein is CASSDWTGGSYEQYF.

The genes are TRBV20-1 and TRBJ2-7; TRBD2 aligns across 7 bases. The V segment lost 0 bases and the J segment 12 bases; nucleotides outside the gene matches: 5. CDR3 length: 11 residues. Per the germline V gene, CDR1 is DFQATT and CDR2 is SNEGSKA (reference sequence). This CDR3 reads CSARDWGGTYF. In DNA, the CDR3 is TGCAGTGCTAGAGATTGGGGGGGGACGTACTTC.

V gene TRBV10-1 combines with J gene TRBJ2-7, with TRBD2 as a possible D gene (7 bases). The ends were cut back, 8 bases at V and 0 bases at J, with 11 bases in the middle. Germline V gene lookup returns CDR1 WNHNN and CDR2 SYGVQD (reference sequence). The CDR3 loop spans 13 amino acids. The DNA of the CDR3 is TGCGCCAGCGGAGGGGGGGCCTCCTACGAGCAGTACTTC. Translating it yields CASGGGASYEQYF.

This clone showed up just once. J is TRBJ2-1 and V is TRBV4-3; 9 bases match TRBD2. The CDR3 has 15 residues. Germline V gene data show CDR1 as LGHNA and CDR2 as YSLEER. Germline trimming cut 5 bases from V and 0 bases from J; bases unmatched to any gene: 2. CDR3 nucleotides: TGCGCCAGCAGCTCTAGCGGGGTCTCCTACAATGAGCAGTTCTTC. Translation: CASSSSGVSYNEQFF.

On this clone: Its ends do not fully match the called genes, so a read error is possible. The sample has other DNA sequences that encode this CDR3 too. J is TRBJ2-6 and V is TRBV5-4; TRBD2 might be the D (6 bases). Looked up from germline, CDR1 is SGHNT and CDR2 is YYREEE (reference sequence). The CDR3 totals 18 residues. This chain's CDR3 is CASTPGVGSLSGANVLTF. CDR3 bases: TGTGCTAGCACCCCGGGGGTCGGTTCACTCTCTGGGGCCAACGTCCTGACTTTC.

This rearrangement joins TRBV7-2 to TRBJ1-3; 8 bases map to TRBD1. This CDR3 is built from 15 residues. Trimming cost V 3 bases and J 3 bases; bases outside gene matches: 4. Germline loops: CDR1 SGHTA, CDR2 FQGNSA. As DNA, the CDR3 is TGTGCCAGCAGCTTCCAGGGGGCTTTTGGAAACACCATATATTTT. It encodes CASSFQGAFGNTIYF.

This clone appeared a few times. The chain couples TRBV7-2 to TRBJ1-5; 7 bases align to TRBD1. Unmatched junction bases numbered 8, after V lost 0 bases and J lost 6 bases. The CDR3 has 16 residues. Germline assignment: CDR1 SGHTA and CDR2 FQGNSA. In DNA form, the CDR3 reads TGTGCCAGCAGCTTAGCCCCCATAGGGGGCCTTCAGCCCCAGCATTTT. Encoded protein: CASSLAPIGGLQPQHF.

The CDR3, as DNA: TGTGCCAGCAGCCACCAGACAGGGACTGGAAACACCATATATTTT. Amino acid sequence: CASSHQTGTGNTIYF. The chain employs TRBV14 and TRBJ1-3; 7 nucleotides align to TRBD1. The V and J ends lost 3 bases and 2 bases, in that order; junction bases with no gene match: 4. Germline V lookup: CDR1 SGHDN, CDR2 FVKESK. The CDR3 runs to 15 residues.

The chain employs TRBV5-1 and TRBJ2-5; 7 nucleotides agree with TRBD1. The last part of the DNA fits TRBJ2-7 better; the J call may be wrong. Germline V CDR1 and CDR2: SGHRS, YFSETQ. The CDR3 has 16 amino acids. The CDR3 is CASSLSSGTVLYEQYF. CDR3 DNA sequence: TGCGCCAGCAGCTTGTCCTCCGGGACAGTACTCTACGAGCAGTACTTC.

V gene TRBV11-2 combines with J gene TRBJ2-5; 9 positions agree with TRBD2. V dropped 3 bases and J dropped 13; count of bases not matched to a gene: 15. Germline assignment: CDR1 SGHAT and CDR2 FQNNGV. The CDR3 runs to 15 residues. The CDR3 nucleotides read TGTGCCAGCAGCTTCCTGACTAGCGGCGCCTACGAGCGGTACTTC. This codes for CASSFLTSGAYERYF. The whole variable domain, filled in from reference TRBV11-2 and TRBJ2-5, reads EAGVAQSPRYKIIEKRQSVAFWCNPISGHATLYWYQQILGQGPKLLIQFQNNGVVDDSQLPKDRFSAERLKGVDSTLKIQPAKLEDSAVYLCASSFLTSGAYERYFGPGTRLLVL.

This clone showed up just a few times. The gene calls are TRBV27 and TRBJ2-1, with 9 bases identical to TRBD2. There are 15 residues in the CDR3. Germline V lookup: CDR1 MNHEY, CDR2 SMNVEV (reference sequence). V trimming: 7 bases; J trimming: 7 bases; junction bases outside the gene matches: 11. The CDR3 nucleotides are TGTGCCAGCACCCCATCGAGGCTAGCGGGGAATGAGCAGTTCTTC. Translated: CASTPSRLAGNEQFF.

CDR3 amino acids: CASATGYRNEQFF. The DNA of the CDR3 is TGTGCCAGCGCGACAGGGTACCGTAATGAGCAGTTCTTC. The chain joins TRBV27 to TRBJ2-1, with 7 positions matching TRBD1. The junction had 8 bases not matched to a gene; V was cut back by 8 bases and J by 7 bases. This CDR3 is built from 13 residues. Germline V lookup: CDR1 MNHEY, CDR2 SMNVEV (reference sequence).

This clone showed up just a few times. The chain joins TRBV9 to TRBJ2-7; a weak D match, TRBD1 (6 bases). The V end was cut by 3 bases, the J end by 3 bases, with 13 bases between. CDR3 size: 14 residues. Germline V lookup: CDR1 SGDLS, CDR2 YYNGEE. The CDR3 region has the DNA TGTGCCAGCAGCGGGCTGGACAGAGACTACGAGCAGTACTTC. Encoded protein: CASSGLDRDYEQYF.

The chain joins TRBV28 to TRBJ1-5; tentative D call: TRBD1 (6 bases). Germline CDR1 reads MDHEN; CDR2 reads SYDVKM. This CDR3 has 14 amino acids. Between the trimmed V and J ends, which lost 3 bases and 5 bases, there was a span of 11 bases. CDR3 in DNA: TGTGCCAGCAGTTTCGGGGGGGCCCATCAGCCCCAGCATTTT. This encodes CASSFGGAHQPQHF.

This chain links TRBV30 with TRBJ1-2; unclear D gene. The V gene lost 5 bases and the J gene lost 4 bases, with 26 bases spanning the gap. The CDR3 length is 17 residues. Germline values: CDR1 GTSNPN, CDR2 SVGIG (reference sequence). CDR3 bases: TGTGCCTGGGTCTCCACAGACATTTCCCTCCTGAGCTATGGCTACACCTTC. It translates to CAWVSTDISLLSYGYTF.

The chain combines TRBV4-3 with TRBJ2-2; perhaps TRBD2 as D (5 bases). Trimming removed 0 bases from V and 1 base from J, with 12 bases in between. The CDR3 loop spans 17 amino acids. From germline, CDR1 is LGHNA and CDR2 YSLEER. CDR3 sequence (DNA): TGCGCCAGCAGCCAAGATAGTGCTAGCCTGAACACCGGGGAGCTGTTTTTT. Translated: CASSQDSASLNTGELFF.

The chain combines TRBV27 with TRBJ2-1; a possible D gene is TRBD2 (6 bases). Germline lookup yields CDR1 MNHEY and CDR2 SMNVEV (reference sequence). V was trimmed by 5 bases and J by 10 bases, leaving 9 bases between them. The CDR3 has 11 residues. CDR3 in amino acids: CASSPGLEQFF. The CDR3 DNA reads as TGTGCCAGCAGTCCGGGACTGGAGCAGTTCTTC.

The chain recombines TRBV5-1 with TRBJ2-5, with a weak D call TRBD2 (5 bases). CDR1 and CDR2 from the germline V gene are SGHRS and YFSETQ. V was clipped by 4 bases and J by 5 bases, with 15 bases between them. This CDR3 has 14 amino acids. Here the CDR3 reads CASSRTGSGETQYF. The CDR3 DNA follows: TGCGCCAGCAGCAGGACGGGGAGTGGGGAGACCCAGTACTTC.